Listed below are T cell receptor beta chains from one sample, sequenced in a study of cytomegalovirus exposure and HLA in healthy donors. TCRdb keeps only in-frame clones here, not all; method: immunoSEQ multiplex PCR. In the table there are more than 90,000 clones, nearly 75% of which are singletons. Sequenced input: PBMCs. The receptors were sampled from a man aged 25-40 years in good health and CMV-seropositive. Both conserved end residues are part of each CDR3. The D gene is left open where the match is weak. Clone sizes are given selectively: once, few, many, or a class where the clone is expanded.

V	J	D	size	DNA	CDR3
TRBV7-2	TRBJ1-2	NA	NA	TGTGCCAGCAGCTTAATCAGGGCTACTAACTATGGCTACACCTTC	CASSLIRATNYGYTF
TRBV6-1	TRBJ2-1	TRBD2	NA	TGTGCCAGCAGACCCCCGGGACTAGCGGGGCGAGAGCAGTTCTTC	CASRPPGLAGREQFF
TRBV7-8	TRBJ2-6	NA	NA	TGTGCCAGCAGCCGCCTCTTTAGAAGCTCTGGGGCCAACGTCCTGACTTTC	CASSRLFRSSGANVLTF
TRBV5-1	TRBJ2-3	NA	once	TGCGCCAGCAGCTTGACGGGGGTGGATCGCACAGATACGCAGTATTTT	CASSLTGVDRTDTQYF
TRBV7-9	TRBJ1-1	NA	few	TGTGCCAGCAGCTTCGGAGGGGAGACTGAAGCTTTCTTT	CASSFGGETEAFF
TRBV7-9	TRBJ1-5	TRBD1	NA	TGTTCCAGCAGCTTAGGCGGGGTCAGGGGGAACAATCAGCCCCAGCATTTT	CSSSLGGVRGNNQPQHF
TRBV2	TRBJ2-3	TRBD1	once	TGTGCCAGCAGGAAGGGACAGATCACAGATACGCAGTATTTT	CASRKGQITDTQYF
TRBV25-1	TRBJ1-5	NA	NA	TGTGCCAGCAGTGCCCTGACCGGGGTAAAGCCCCAGCATTTT	CASSALTGVKPQHF
TRBV28	TRBJ1-2	TRBD1	NA	TGTGCCAGCAGTGAGACCGGGACAGGGGAGGCGTACGGCTATGGCTACACCTTC	CASSETGTGEAYGYGYTF
TRBV5-1	TRBJ1-4	NA	NA	TGCGCCAGCAGCTTGGCCATAGGGGTGCCTGAAAAACTGTTTTTT	CASSLAIGVPEKLFF
TRBV4-3	TRBJ2-1	TRBD2	NA	TGCGCCAGCAGCCCTCTTAGCGGGGATGATGAGCAGTTCTTC	CASSPLSGDDEQFF
TRBV6-1	TRBJ1-2	NA	NA	TGTGCCAGCAGTGCAGACAGCTATGGCTACACCTTC	CASSADSYGYTF
TRBV4-2	TRBJ2-7	TRBD1	NA	TGTGCCAGCAGCCAGGGGGAGCAGGGGGCCTACGAGCAGTACTTC	CASSQGEQGAYEQYF
TRBV11-2	TRBJ2-2	NA	NA	TGTGCCAGCAGCAAGAGGAGGGGGCCCGGGGAGCTGTTTTTT	CASSKRRGPGELFF
TRBV2	TRBJ2-7	TRBD1	NA	TGTGCCAGCAGTCCCGACAGGGGCGAGCAGTACTTC	CASSPDRGEQYF
TRBV28	TRBJ1-6	TRBD1	NA	TGTGCCAGCAGTCCCCGGGACAGTAACTCACCCCTCCACTTT	CASSPRDSNSPLHF
TRBV6-1	TRBJ1-1	NA	NA	TGTGCCAGCAGTGAGGCACCTAACACTGAAGCTTTCTTT	CASSEAPNTEAFF
TRBV15	TRBJ1-1	NA	NA	TGTGCCACTCACCGCCCAGGAAACACTGAAGCTTTCTTT	CATHRPGNTEAFF
TRBV2	TRBJ2-3	NA	NA	TGTGCCAGCAGTGGCAGGGCGAGGGGGGATACGCAGTATTTT	CASSGRARGDTQYF
TRBV30	TRBJ2-4	TRBD1	NA	TGTGCCTGGAGCGGACAGGCCGTAGCCAAAAACATTCAGTACTTC	CAWSGQAVAKNIQYF
TRBV2	TRBJ1-6	NA	NA	TGTGCCAGCGCGGGCGGGAGCTCCTATAATTCACCCCTCCACTTT	CASAGGSSYNSPLHF
TRBV10-3	TRBJ2-5	TRBD2	once	TGTGCCATCAGTGAAGGGACTAGCGGGGGGGTGGAGACCCAGTACTTC	CAISEGTSGGVETQYF
TRBV11-2	TRBJ2-7	NA	NA	TGTGCCAGCAGCCCGTTGAGAGGTTACGAGCAGTACTTC	CASSPLRGYEQYF
TRBV28	TRBJ1-6	NA	NA	TGTGCCAGCAACCCGGCAGGGTCTAATTCACCCCTCCACTTT	CASNPAGSNSPLHF
TRBV10-3	TRBJ2-3	NA	NA	TGTGCCGTCTCCCCGAGCACAGATACGCAGTATTTT	CAVSPSTDTQYF
TRBV19	TRBJ2-7	TRBD2	NA	TGTGCCAGCGGGGGGGGCTCCGAGCAGTACTTC	CASGGGSEQYF
TRBV7-9	TRBJ2-7	NA	few	TGTGCCAGCAGCAAATGGGTCTCCGGGGTCTACGAGCAGTACTTC	CASSKWVSGVYEQYF
TRBV7-2	TRBJ2-3	TRBD1	NA	TGTGCCAGCAGCCCGACAGGGGTAGATACGCAGTATTTT	CASSPTGVDTQYF